This T cell receptor (beta chain) emerged from a study of shared clonotypes between healthy human individuals. Libraries were prepared by immunoSEQ multiplex PCR; TCRdb keeps only in-frame clonotypes and omits some of them. Among millions of clones listed, less than 95% were seen once. The study, taken as a whole, reports: Across a handful of donors, naive CD4 shared roughly 5%, naive CD8 around 3.5%, memory CD4 about 2.4%, memory CD8 0.35% to 0.5%.

In the naive CD8 group, cells lacked CD45RO and were positively selected for CCR7, so terminally differentiated effector memory CD45RA+ cells were left out. Worth noting for this clone: As yet, its antigen is unknown.

The sample consisted of naive CD8+ T cells sorted from blood. The sequence came from a man younger than 30 in good health.

CDR3 coding DNA: TGTGCCAGCAGCGTTATCCCTCAGGGGGCGCAGGCCGAGCAGTACTTC. Its protein product is CASSVIPQGAQAEQYF. The chain recombines TRBV9 with TRBJ2-7; TRBD1 matches at 8 bases. V was clipped by 2 bases and J by 6 bases; unmatched bases: 13. The CDR3 totals 16 residues. CDR1 and CDR2 from the germline V gene are SGDLS and YYNGEE.